These 8 T cell receptor beta chains were sequenced from one sample in a study of metastatic and nonmetastatic thyroid tumors. No patient received treatment before thyroid surgery. TCRdb called clones again from the PCR reads with MiXCR. The sample has 25,000 to 35,000 clones, 11% seen once. Sequences were obtained from blood. These receptors all stem from a female donor with papillary thyroid cancer or a benign thyroid nodule (not recorded which). Some clones in this sample may be carry-over from other donors' samples.

This clone was observed many times. Just one base apart from a much larger clone, this may be a read error. The chain combines TRBV10-3 with TRBJ2-2; 9 bases fit TRBD1. The CDR3 runs to 14 residues. Germline assignment: CDR1 ENHRY and CDR2 SYGVKD. CDR3: CAVSEGQGTGELFF. CDR3 nucleotides: TGTGCCGTCAGTGAGGGACAGGGCACCGGGGAGCTGTTTTTT.

The sample holds many counts of this clone. The chain carries TRBV13 and TRBJ2-1; TRBD1 might be the D (5 bases). Trimming removed 8 bases from V and 9 bases from J, with 17 bases in between. CDR1 is PRHDT, CDR2 FYEKMQ, per germline (reference sequence). The CDR3 consists of 13 residues. Here the CDR3 reads CASRVPRQGEQFF. The CDR3 DNA reads as TGTGCCAGCCGCGTTCCCCGGCAGGGTGAGCAGTTCTTC.

There are many counts of this clone. The chain carries TRBV18 and TRBJ2-3; D uncertain. V shed 0 bases and J shed 6 bases, with 10 bases lying between them. CDR1 is KGHSH and CDR2 is LQKENI in the germline V gene. This CDR3 has 14 amino acids. The CDR3 DNA sequence: TGTGCCAGCTCACCACCGATAATCCCGGATACGCAGTATTTT. Amino acids: CASSPPIIPDTQYF.

This clone occurred many times. The V and J genes are TRBV14 and TRBJ2-7; 9 nucleotides match TRBD2. CDR3 length: 16 amino acids. V was clipped by 1 base and J by 0 bases; unmatched bases: 4. The germline gives CDR1 SGHDN, CDR2 FVKESK. The CDR3 region has the DNA TGTGCCAGCAGCCAAGGATCTAGCGGGGTCTCCTACGAGCAGTACTTC. Its translation: CASSQGSSGVSYEQYF. The whole variable domain, filled in from reference TRBV14 and TRBJ2-7, reads EAGVTQFPSHSVIEKGQTVTLRCDPISGHDNLYWYRRVMGKEIKFLLHFVKESKQDESGMPNNRFLAERTGGTYSTLKVQPAELEDSGVYFCASSQGSSGVSYEQYFGPGTRLTVT.

As for this clone: The conserved phenylalanine or tryptophan normally closing the CDR3 is absent here, so this likely arose from a read error. The DNA is omitted, as the CDR3 cannot be located on it reliably, and the CDR3 follows TCRdb's listing. V usage is TRBV6-5 and J usage is TRBJ1-1. CDR1 and CDR2 (germline): MNHEY, SVGAGI. The CDR3 spans 11 residues, counting both ends. CDR3 sequence reads: CASSSYTESFY.

This clone occurred many times. The V gene is TRBV7-2, the J gene TRBJ2-1, with 7 bases matching TRBD1. Germline-derived CDR1 and CDR2 are SGHTA and FQGNSA. The CDR3 is 15 amino acids. Germline trimming cut 3 bases from V and 4 bases from J; bases unmatched to any gene: 6. CDR3 protein: CASSFRDSQYNEQFF. The CDR3 nucleotides read TGTGCCAGCAGCTTCCGGGACAGCCAATACAATGAGCAGTTCTTC. The full variable domain, rest sourced from reference TRBV7-2 and TRBJ2-1, is GAGVSQSPSNKVTEKGKDVELRCDPISGHTALYWYRQSLGQGLEFLIYFQGNSAPDKSGLPSDRFSAERTGGSVSTLTIQRTQQEDSAVYLCASSFRDSQYNEQFFGPGTRLTVL.

The sample holds many counts of this clone. This chain uses TRBV28 with TRBJ2-1; TRBD2 matches at 14 bases. This CDR3 is 16 amino acids long. V shed 2 bases and J 4 bases; nucleotides not matched to a gene: 1. The germline V gene encodes CDR1 MDHEN and CDR2 SYDVKM. This CDR3 is CASSLGTSGRYNEQFF. CDR3 in DNA: TGTGCCAGCAGTTTAGGGACTAGCGGGAGATACAATGAGCAGTTCTTC.

In its sample, this clone was seen many times. This rearrangement joins TRBV5-6 to TRBJ1-2; 10 bases are shared with TRBD1. Germline V gene lookup returns CDR1 SGHDT and CDR2 YYEEEE. Trimming removed 1 base from V and 3 bases from J; junction bases left unmatched: 3. The CDR3 consists of 15 residues. CDR3 sequence reads: CASSLSGTGDYGYTF. CDR3 sequence (DNA): TGTGCCAGCAGCTTGTCCGGGACAGGGGACTATGGCTACACCTTC. Complete variable domain (other parts from reference TRBV5-6 and TRBJ1-2): DAGVTQSPTHLIKTRGQQVTLRCSPKSGHDTVSWYQQALGQGPQFIFQYYEEEERQRGNFPDRFSGHQFPNYSSELNVNALLLGDSALYLCASSLSGTGDYGYTFGSGTRLTVV.